Listed here is a single T cell receptor (beta chain). Its antigen is not known. This sample was taken from a study of early T cells in non-severe SARS-CoV-2 infection. About the research overall: The study sequenced bulk RNA from unsorted whole blood, with chains unpaired.

Molecules of cDNA were individually given unique molecular identifiers that were attached to them. TCRdb called the 5' RACE reads again in MiXCR, with one record for every CDR3 protein. The sample yields 55,000 or so distinct CDR3 sequences, 9.5% to 13% seen once. Study-level results: Clonotype matching in VDJdb favored anti-spike CD8 responses and did not capture private and CD4 specificities.

This TCR derives from an adult who was a healthcare worker with PCR-confirmed SARS-CoV-2 infection or an uninfected control (not recorded which). The source material was whole blood.

Written as DNA, the CDR3 is TGTGCCAGCAGTTTAATCGTCAGGGCCGACGAGCAGTACTTC. It yields the protein CASSLIVRADEQYF. V and J are TRBV28 and TRBJ2-7; perhaps TRBD1 as D (5 bases). In germline, CDR1 is MDHEN, CDR2 SYDVKM. V was shortened by 2 bases and J by 5 bases, with 13 bases between the two germline ends. The CDR3 length is 14 residues.